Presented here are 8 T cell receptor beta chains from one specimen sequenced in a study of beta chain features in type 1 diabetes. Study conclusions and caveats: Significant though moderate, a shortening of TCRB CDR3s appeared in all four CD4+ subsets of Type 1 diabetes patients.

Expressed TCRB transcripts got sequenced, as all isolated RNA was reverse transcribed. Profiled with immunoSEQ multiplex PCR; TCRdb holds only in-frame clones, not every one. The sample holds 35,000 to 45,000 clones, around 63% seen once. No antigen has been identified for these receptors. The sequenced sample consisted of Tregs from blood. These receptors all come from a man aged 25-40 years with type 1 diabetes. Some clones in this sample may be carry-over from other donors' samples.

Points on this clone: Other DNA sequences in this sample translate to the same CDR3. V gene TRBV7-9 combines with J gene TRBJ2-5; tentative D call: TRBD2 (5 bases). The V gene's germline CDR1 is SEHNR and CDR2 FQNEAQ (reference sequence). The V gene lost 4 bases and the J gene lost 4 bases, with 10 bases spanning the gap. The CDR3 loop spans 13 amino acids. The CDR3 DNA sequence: TGTGCCAGCAGCTGGACTGGCGGAGAGACCCAGTACTTC. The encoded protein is CASSWTGGETQYF.

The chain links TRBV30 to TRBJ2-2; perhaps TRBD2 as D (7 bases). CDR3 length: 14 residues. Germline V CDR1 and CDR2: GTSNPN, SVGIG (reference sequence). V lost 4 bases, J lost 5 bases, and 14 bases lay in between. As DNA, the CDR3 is TGTGCCTGGATGGGGGGGCTAGTAACCGGGGAGCTGTTTTTT. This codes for CAWMGGLVTGELFF.

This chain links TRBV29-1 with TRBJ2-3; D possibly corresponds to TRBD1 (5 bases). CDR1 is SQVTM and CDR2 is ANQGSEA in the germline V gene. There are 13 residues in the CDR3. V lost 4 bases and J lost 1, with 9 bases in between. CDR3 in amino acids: CSVAGAGTDTQYF. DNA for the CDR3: TGCAGCGTTGCTGGGGCCGGCACAGATACGCAGTATTTT.

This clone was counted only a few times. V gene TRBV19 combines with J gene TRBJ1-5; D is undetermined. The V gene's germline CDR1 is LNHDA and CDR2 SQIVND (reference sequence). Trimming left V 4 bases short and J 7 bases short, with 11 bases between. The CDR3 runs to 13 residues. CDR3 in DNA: TGTGCCAGTAGTAATAGAGTATGGCAGCCCCAGCATTTT. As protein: CASSNRVWQPQHF.

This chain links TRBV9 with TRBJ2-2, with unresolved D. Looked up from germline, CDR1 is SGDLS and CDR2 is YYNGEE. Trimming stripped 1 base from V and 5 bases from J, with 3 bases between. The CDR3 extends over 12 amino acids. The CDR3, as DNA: TGTGCCAGCAGCGTACAGACCGGGGAGCTGTTTTTT. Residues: CASSVQTGELFF.

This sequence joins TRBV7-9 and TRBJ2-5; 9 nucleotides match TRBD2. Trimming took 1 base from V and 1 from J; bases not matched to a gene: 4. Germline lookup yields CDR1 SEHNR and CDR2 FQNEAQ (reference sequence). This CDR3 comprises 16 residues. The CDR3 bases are TGTGCCAGCAGCTTAGGTTCGACTAGCGGCCAAGAGACCCAGTACTTC. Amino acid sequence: CASSLGSTSGQETQYF.

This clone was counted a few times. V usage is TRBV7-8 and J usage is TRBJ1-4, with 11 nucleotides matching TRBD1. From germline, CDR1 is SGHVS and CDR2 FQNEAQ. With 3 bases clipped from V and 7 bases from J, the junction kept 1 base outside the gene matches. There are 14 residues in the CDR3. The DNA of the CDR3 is TGTGCCAGCAGCTTGGGACAGGGGGGTGAAAAACTGTTTTTT. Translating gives CASSLGQGGEKLFF.

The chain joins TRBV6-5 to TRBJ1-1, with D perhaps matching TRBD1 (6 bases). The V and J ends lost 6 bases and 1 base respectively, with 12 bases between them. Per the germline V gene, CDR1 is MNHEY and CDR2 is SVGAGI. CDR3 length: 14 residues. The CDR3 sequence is CASRITGRNTEAFF. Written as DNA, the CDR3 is TGTGCCAGCAGAATTACAGGGAGGAACACTGAAGCTTTCTTT.